This is a list of T cell receptor beta chains from one sample in a study of spatial heterogeneity in lung cancer. MiXCR, applied by TCRdb to the 5' RACE reads, yields one record per CDR3 protein. The table includes about 4,400 distinct CDR3 sequences, approximately 27% detected once. Material: PBMCs, obtained at follow-up. All receptors derive from a male donor with early-stage non-small cell lung cancer. CDR3s include the opening cysteine and the closing phenylalanine or tryptophan. Fields, in order: J gene, clone size, V gene, D gene, CDR3 DNA, CDR3 protein. The D gene is left open where the match is weak. Only some rows state a clone size, as once, few, many or a class for expanded clones.

J: TRBJ2-4
size: .
V: TRBV5-1
D: TRBD1
DNA: TGCGCCAGCAGCCCTGGGACAGGGGCCTATCTAGCCAAAAACATTCAGTACTTC
CDR3: CASSPGTGAYLAKNIQYF

J: TRBJ2-3
size: .
V: TRBV6-5
D: TRBD2
DNA: TGTGCCAGCACCCCCGCAGCGGGATACACAGATACGCAGTATTTT
CDR3: CASTPAAGYTDTQYF

J: TRBJ2-3
size: medium-sized
V: TRBV4-2
D: TRBD2
DNA: TGTGCCAGCAGCCAACCGGGAGGGGAGGATACGCAGTATTTT
CDR3: CASSQPGGEDTQYF

J: TRBJ1-1
size: many
V: TRBV20-1
D: .
DNA: TGCAGTGCTGAGAGATCTCAGGGGAACACTGAAGCTTTCTTT
CDR3: CSAERSQGNTEAFF

J: TRBJ2-5
size: medium-sized
V: TRBV10-3
D: .
DNA: TGTGCCATCAGTGATGCCCGGGGCCCCCAAGAGACCCAGTACTTC
CDR3: CAISDARGPQETQYF

J: TRBJ2-1
size: many
V: TRBV10-1
D: TRBD2
DNA: TGCGCCAGCAGTCGATCAGCGGGGGGGGTTTACAATGAGCAGTTCTTC
CDR3: CASSRSAGGVYNEQFF

J: TRBJ1-4
size: many
V: TRBV28
D: .
DNA: TGTGCCAGCAGTTTAGCAGGGGTAGTTGAAAAACTGTTTTTT
CDR3: CASSLAGVVEKLFF

J: TRBJ1-2
size: medium-sized
V: TRBV6-6
D: TRBD1
DNA: TGTGCCAGCAGTCCCAATCGACAGGGGCCGCATAACTATGGCTACACCTTC
CDR3: CASSPNRQGPHNYGYTF

J: TRBJ2-7
size: many
V: TRBV25-1
D: .
DNA: TGTGCCAGCAAGAACGACAACCAGCTCGGGGAGCAGTACTTC
CDR3: CASKNDNQLGEQYF

J: TRBJ1-1
size: .
V: TRBV11-2
D: .
DNA: TGTGCCAGCAGCTGGGACGGACGAACCAATGCTTTCTTT
CDR3: CASSWDGRTNAFF

J: TRBJ1-5
size: few
V: TRBV6-5
D: TRBD1
DNA: TGTGCCAGCAGTGAAGTGGGACAGGGGGCCGTCAATCAGCCCCAGCATTTT
CDR3: CASSEVGQGAVNQPQHF

J: TRBJ1-6
size: few
V: TRBV20-1
D: .
DNA: TGCAGTGCTAGAGGGGCGCAGGATTCACCCCTCCACTTT
CDR3: CSARGAQDSPLHF

J: TRBJ1-5
size: medium-sized
V: TRBV9
D: .
DNA: TGTGCCAGCAGCGCCAACAGGGGCAATCAGCCCCAGCATTTT
CDR3: CASSANRGNQPQHF

J: TRBJ2-2
size: medium-sized
V: TRBV7-2
D: TRBD1
DNA: TGTGCCAGCAGCACCTGGACAGGGGCGAGCGGGGAGCTGTTTTTT
CDR3: CASSTWTGASGELFF

J: TRBJ2-1
size: medium-sized
V: TRBV5-1
D: TRBD2
DNA: TGCGCCAGCAGCTTGGCGGGGGGGCCGGTTTATGAGCAGTTCTTC
CDR3: CASSLAGGPVYEQFF

J: TRBJ2-7
size: large
V: TRBV23-1
D: TRBD1
DNA: TGCGCCAGCAGTCATCCCAAGGGGGCCTGCGAGCAGTACTTC
CDR3: CASSHPKGACEQYF